The source of this TCR beta chain is a study of CD8+ T cells in alopecia areata. The wider study: Administration of oral tofacitinib to treated patients was at 5 to 10 mg twice daily.

The CDR3 sequence is 15 residues long. Germline assignment: CDR1 SGDLS and CDR2 YYNGEE. Trimming removed 2 bases from V and 4 bases from J, with 12 bases in between. Broader study findings: More clonal than normal scalp was lesional scalp, particularly alopecia totalis/universalis. Tofacitinib yielded significantly lower scalp clonality and fewer expanded CD8+ clones among the top 100.

Treatment noted: oral pan-JAK inhibitor, 5-10 mg twice daily. Alopecia areata patients had lesional scalp punch biopsies and peripheral blood taken from them. To note about this clone: Its antigen is unidentified.

In each case, RNA was isolated and then reverse transcribed into cDNA as the sequencing template. Only in-frame clones appear in the TCRdb table, and some are missing; sequencing was by immunoSEQ multiplex PCR. Of approximately 210,000 clones listed, around three fifths are singletons. The starting material was CD4+ T cells sorted from blood, obtained around week 50, from a patient treated with tofacitinib. This sequence was found in a human donor with alopecia areata. The chain combines TRBV9 with TRBJ1-4; perhaps TRBD1 as D (6 bases). The CDR3 region has the DNA TGTGCCAGCAGCGTGAGGGACACTTTTAATGAAAAACTGTTTTTT. Its translation: CASSVRDTFNEKLFF.